These 19 T cell receptor beta chains share one sample of origin, sequenced in a study of CD8+ T cells in alopecia areata. In each case, RNA was isolated and then reverse transcribed into cDNA as the sequencing template. Method: immunoSEQ multiplex PCR; TCRdb's copy keeps in-frame clones and lacks some. Of 150,000 to 160,000 clones listed, under 60% are singletons. Sequencing used CD8+ T cells sorted from blood, obtained at week 0. These receptors were collected from a human donor with alopecia areata.

This clone showed up just a few times. The rearrangement joins TRBV13 to TRBJ2-6; D is unclear. Germline CDR1 reads PRHDT; CDR2 reads FYEKMQ (reference sequence). V was cut by 4 bases and J by 2 bases, with 3 bases left in between. The CDR3 covers 13 residues. Here the CDR3 DNA reads TGTGCCAGCAGCTCCCCTGGGGCCAACGTCCTGACTTTC. Encoded protein: CASSSPGANVLTF.

This rearrangement joins TRBV6-6 to TRBJ2-7; TRBD1 might be the D (5 bases). This CDR3 region has 13 residues. V gave up 0 bases and J gave up 2 bases, with 5 bases separating them. Germline V gene data show CDR1 as MNHNY and CDR2 as SVGAGI (reference sequence). The CDR3 bases are TGTGCCAGCAGTTACTCAGGGGCCTACGAGCAGTACTTC. The encoded protein is CASSYSGAYEQYF.

The chain recombines TRBV5-1 with TRBJ2-3, with D unresolved. The ends were cut back, 0 bases at V and 3 bases at J, with 5 bases in the middle. Germline V gives CDR1 SGHRS, CDR2 YFSETQ. The CDR3 has 13 amino acids. CDR3 amino acids: CASSLARTDTQYF. The CDR3 DNA reads TGCGCCAGCAGCTTGGCCAGGACAGATACGCAGTATTTT. Full variable domain (rest looked up from reference TRBV5-1 and TRBJ2-3): KAGVTQTPRYLIKTRGQQVTLSCSPISGHRSVSWYQQTPGQGLQFLFEYFSETQRNKGNFPGRFSGRQFSNSRSEMNVSTLELGDSALYLCASSLARTDTQYFGPGTRLTVL.

V usage is TRBV7-2 and J usage is TRBJ2-7, with D possibly TRBD2 on 5 matching bases. Germline assignment: CDR1 SGHTA and CDR2 FQGNSA. The CDR3 consists of 13 residues. The ends were cut back, 2 bases at V and 6 bases at J, with 11 bases in the middle. In nucleotides, the CDR3 is TGTGCCAGCAGCTTAAGTGGGAGTATCGAGCAGTACTTC. Translation: CASSLSGSIEQYF.

The V and J genes are TRBV29-1 and TRBJ1-2, with 8 bases identical to TRBD1. Per the germline V gene, CDR1 is SQVTM and CDR2 is ANQGSEA. The CDR3 is 14 residues long. The V segment lost 6 bases and the J segment 0 bases; nucleotides outside the gene matches: 6. The CDR3: CSVTGTGANYGYTF. The CDR3 DNA reads TGCAGCGTCACCGGGACAGGAGCTAACTATGGCTACACCTTC.

The V gene is TRBV29-1, the J gene TRBJ1-1, with D possibly TRBD1 on 6 matching bases. The CDR3 is 15 amino acids. The germline V gene encodes CDR1 SQVTM and CDR2 ANQGSEA. The V end was cut by 5 bases, the J end by 5 bases, with 21 bases between. CDR3 loop: CSVPEGVGGRTEAFF. CDR3 sequence (DNA): TGCAGCGTTCCAGAGGGGGTCGGAGGGAGGACTGAAGCTTTCTTT.

The chain combines TRBV29-1 with TRBJ2-2; D call uncertain. Trimming cost V 4 bases and J 3 bases, with 3 bases left between them. The CDR3 sequence is 11 residues long. CDR1 and CDR2 from the germline V gene are SQVTM and ANQGSEA. In DNA form, the CDR3 reads TGCAGCGTTGCCTACACCGGGGAGCTGTTTTTT. Residues: CSVAYTGELFF.

This CDR3 is CASSIGGTDPEAFF. CDR3 nucleotide sequence: TGTGCCAGCAGCATAGGCGGGACAGACCCTGAAGCTTTCTTT. The chain combines TRBV7-9 with TRBJ1-1, with 7 positions matching TRBD1. Germline assignment: CDR1 SEHNR and CDR2 FQNEAQ (reference sequence). CDR3 length: 14 residues. V was pared by 5 bases and J by 6 bases, with 9 bases of the junction left unmatched.

The chain combines TRBV10-3 with TRBJ2-3, with D perhaps assigned TRBD1 or TRBD2 (5 bases each). This CDR3 region has 13 residues. Germline V gene sequence: CDR1 ENHRY, CDR2 SYGVKD. With 0 bases removed from V and 8 bases from J, the gap between germline ends came to 9 bases. Here the CDR3 reads CAISESWGSTQYF. Written as DNA, the CDR3 is TGTGCCATCAGTGAGTCCTGGGGGAGTACGCAGTATTTT.

This clone was found a few times. The rearrangement links TRBV12-2 to TRBJ1-6; the table's TRBD1 call for D was not verified on the DNA. TRBV12-2 represents a pseudogene. CDR3 size: 14 residues. For the CDR3, the DNA is TGTGCAAGTCGCCTCTTCAGGGTCCACTCACCCCTCCACTTT. Translating gives CASRLFRVHSPLHF.

The genes are TRBV4-3 and TRBJ1-5; no definite D call. Germline lookup yields CDR1 LGHNA and CDR2 YSLEER. This CDR3 comprises 15 residues. V was clipped by 0 bases and J by 5 bases, with 11 bases between them. The CDR3 is CASSQDGTRYQPQHF. The DNA for the CDR3 is TGCGCCAGCAGCCAAGATGGTACCAGGTATCAGCCCCAGCATTTT.

Many counts were recorded for this clone. The chain uses TRBV6-4 and TRBJ2-2; D is possibly TRBD1 or TRBD2 (5 bases each). Germline V CDR1 and CDR2: MRHNA, SNTAGT. Trimming removed 3 bases at V and 6 bases at J, with 5 bases between. The CDR3 consists of 12 residues. The CDR3 loop is CASSEGAGELFF. The CDR3 bases are TGTGCCAGCAGTGAGGGGGCCGGGGAGCTGTTTTTT.

This chain joins TRBV6-1 and TRBJ2-3, with 7 bases fitting TRBD2. The CDR3 is 15 amino acids. Germline V gene data show CDR1 as MNHNS and CDR2 as SASEGT. Losses at the gene ends were 6 bases for V and 3 bases for J; bases not matched to a gene: 9. The DNA of the CDR3 is TGTGCCAGCAGCCTCTCAAGCGGGACTACAGATACGCAGTATTTT. This encodes CASSLSSGTTDTQYF.

This clone was seen a single time. The rearrangement links TRBV2 to TRBJ1-2; no clear D. The CDR3 spans 11 residues. CDR1 and CDR2 (germline): SNHLY, FYNNEI. V gave up 8 bases and J gave up 8 bases, with 12 bases separating them. The DNA for the CDR3 is TGTGCCAGCGCCGGCCAGGACGGCTACACCTTC. Translating it yields CASAGQDGYTF.

The rearrangement joins TRBV30 to TRBJ2-2; 7 nucleotides line up with TRBD2. CDR3 length: 16 residues. The germline gives CDR1 GTSNPN, CDR2 SVGIG (reference sequence). Germline trimming cut 5 bases from V and 2 bases from J; bases unmatched to any gene: 11. The CDR3 here is CAWAKLRGSNTGELFF. DNA of the CDR3: TGTGCCTGGGCGAAATTGCGGGGGAGTAACACCGGGGAGCTGTTTTTT.

This chain uses TRBV30 with TRBJ1-1; D remains unclear. CDR3 length: 13 amino acids. CDR1 and CDR2 from the germline V gene are GTSNPN and SVGIG (reference sequence). With 2 bases removed from V and 3 bases from J, the gap between germline ends came to 10 bases. CDR3 loop: CAWSPTGDTEAFF. For the CDR3, the DNA is TGTGCCTGGAGTCCGACGGGCGACACTGAAGCTTTCTTT.

This chain joins TRBV2 and TRBJ1-2, with a tentative D call TRBD1 (6 bases). Trimming pared 5 bases from V and 3 bases from J, leaving 13 bases between. Germline loops: CDR1 SNHLY, CDR2 FYNNEI. The CDR3 is made up of 14 amino acids. CDR3 coding DNA: TGTGCCAGCAGTCAGGGGTTAGAAGACTATGGCTACACCTTC. This gives the protein CASSQGLEDYGYTF.

The V call is TRBV4-3, the J call TRBJ1-5; unclear D gene. CDR3 size: 15 residues. From germline, CDR1 is LGHNA and CDR2 YSLEER. With 0 bases removed from V and 3 bases from J, the gap between germline ends came to 9 bases. This chain's CDR3 is CASSQDRQTNQPQHF. Here the CDR3 DNA reads TGCGCCAGCAGCCAAGACCGGCAGACCAATCAGCCCCAGCATTTT.

Only one count was recorded for this clone. The chain is built from TRBV10-3 and TRBJ1-1; D not certain. The germline V and J ends were trimmed by 0 bases and 1 base, with 6 bases remaining between them. CDR3 length equals 14 residues. CDR1 is ENHRY and CDR2 is SYGVKD in the germline V gene. The CDR3 spells CAISESIGNTEAFF. For the CDR3, the DNA is TGTGCCATCAGTGAGTCAATAGGGAACACTGAAGCTTTCTTT.